This T cell receptor (beta chain) was sequenced during a study of cytomegalovirus exposure and HLA in healthy donors. Study-level results: Most CMV-associated TCR beta chains appeared HLA-restricted in a later analysis.

Among the donors, all were healthy bone marrow donors. PCR used 60 Vbeta primers and 13 Jbeta primers. Assay used: immunoSEQ multiplex PCR; TCRdb lists only in-frame clones, some missing. The table has around 130,000 clones, roughly 71% seen once; the top ten hold approximately 6%. Comment on this clone: The antigen is not known.

The material sequenced was PBMCs. The sequence derives from a woman between 45 and 60 years old in good health and CMV-seropositive.

The CDR3 region is CASSLLGGETQYF. The CDR3 DNA is TGTGCCAGCAGCTTACTGGGGGGGGAGACCCAGTACTTC. The chain uses TRBV7-2 and TRBJ2-5; 7 bases are shared with TRBD2. CDR3 size: 13 residues. V was clipped by 2 bases and J by 5 bases; unmatched bases: 2. The V gene's germline CDR1 is SGHTA and CDR2 FQGNSA.